The present TCR beta chain was sequenced within a study of blood T cell repertoires in COVID-19. Study-level information: Specimens from acute and convalescent COVID-19 originated in the United States, Italy and Spain.

The age range of participants was about 18 to 100 years, with residence in about two dozen US areas. Germline CDR1 and CDR2: SEHNR and FQNEAQ (reference sequence). V was cut by 2 bases and J by 2 bases, with 7 bases left in between. CDR3 length equals 14 residues. This clone has ten or more counts. Authors' processing steps: Estimates of nucleated cell counts were drawn from the amplification of reference gene primers. Data came from immunoSEQ multiplex PCR; TCRdb stores just in-frame clones and leaves some out. V, J and clone size are those of that table, while D and trimming were read from the DNA. The repertoire has some 260,000 clones, roughly 87% of them found once; the top ten carry about 6%.

The source is a woman aged 30 to 39 with acute COVID-19. Input material: PBMCs or T cells enriched from blood (not recorded which). The chain links TRBV7-9 to TRBJ1-5, with D possibly matching TRBD1 (5 bases). CDR3 sequence reads: CASSLSQGNQPQHF. The CDR3 region has the DNA TGTGCCAGCAGCTTATCACAGGGCAATCAGCCCCAGCATTTT.